This T cell receptor (beta chain) stems from a study of blood T cell repertoires in COVID-19. The table came from immunoSEQ multiplex PCR; TCRdb's copy has only in-frame clones and leaves some out. This table has 150,000 to 180,000 clones, around 85% appearing once. V lost 4 bases and J lost 8, with 17 bases in between. The CDR3 is made up of 15 amino acids. The germline CDR1 and CDR2 sequences are LGHNA and YSLEER. This clone has only a few counts. The receptor was derived from a man aged 60 to 69 with COVID-19, enrolled during active disease. The sample taken for sequencing was peripheral blood. The chain uses TRBV4-3 and TRBJ1-4; perhaps TRBD1 as D (5 bases). The CDR3 nucleotides read TGCGCCAGCAGCCCCAGCGTCCCGGGGGAGGAAAAACTGTTTTTT. Encoded protein: CASSPSVPGEEKLFF.